This TCR beta chain came from a study of T cell repertoires in cytomegalovirus infection. The CDR3 covers 13 residues. V was cut by 9 bases and J by 9 bases, with 20 bases left in between. This clonotype was seen at least ten times. Its antigen is undetermined. TCRdb reprocessed the reads with MiXCR, giving one entry per CDR3 protein. The profile shows about 890,000 distinct CDR3 sequences, 31% of them singletons. The clonotype originates from a human donor in good health (CMV status not recorded). Some clones in this sample may be carry-over from other donors' samples. The source material was cultured CD8+ T cells from PBMCs, sampled from culture after CMV antigen stimulation. The V gene is TRBV12-3 or TRBV12-4, the J gene TRBJ1-2, with D perhaps TRBD1 (6 bases). The DNA for the CDR3 is TGTGCCAGTCTTGAGGGGCAGGGGATGAGCTACACCTTC. This sequence encodes CASLEGQGMSYTF.